This entry describes one T cell receptor (beta chain). The antigen remains unidentified. These data come from a study of OX40 agonist ivuxolimab in advanced cancers. V gave up 6 bases and J gave up 2 bases, with 20 bases separating them. The CDR3 runs to 16 residues. The V gene's germline CDR1 is SGHAT and CDR2 FQNNGV. Patients were excluded for autoimmune disease history or systemic immunosuppression. On cycle 4 day 1 and cycle 7 day 1, as well as at baseline, blood was sampled. Broader study findings: Among T cells, CD8+ cells averaged more expanded clones than CD4+ cells. Nonresponders, in some cases, also had low normalized T-cell clonal expansion.

Profiling relied on immunoSEQ multiplex PCR, and the TCRdb table lists in-frame clones only, not all of them. The sample carries some 58,000 clones, roughly nine tenths recorded once. The source of this sequence is an adult with an advanced solid tumor such as melanoma, head and neck, liver or kidney cancer. The input for sequencing was CD4+ or CD8+ T cells sorted from blood, taken in a trial of the OX40 agonist ivuxolimab. The chain carries TRBV11-2 and TRBJ2-7, with D maybe TRBD2 (6 bases). The CDR3 reads CASREISGHFTYEQYF. The CDR3 DNA is TGTGCCAGCAGAGAAATTAGCGGTCATTTTACCTACGAGCAGTACTTC.